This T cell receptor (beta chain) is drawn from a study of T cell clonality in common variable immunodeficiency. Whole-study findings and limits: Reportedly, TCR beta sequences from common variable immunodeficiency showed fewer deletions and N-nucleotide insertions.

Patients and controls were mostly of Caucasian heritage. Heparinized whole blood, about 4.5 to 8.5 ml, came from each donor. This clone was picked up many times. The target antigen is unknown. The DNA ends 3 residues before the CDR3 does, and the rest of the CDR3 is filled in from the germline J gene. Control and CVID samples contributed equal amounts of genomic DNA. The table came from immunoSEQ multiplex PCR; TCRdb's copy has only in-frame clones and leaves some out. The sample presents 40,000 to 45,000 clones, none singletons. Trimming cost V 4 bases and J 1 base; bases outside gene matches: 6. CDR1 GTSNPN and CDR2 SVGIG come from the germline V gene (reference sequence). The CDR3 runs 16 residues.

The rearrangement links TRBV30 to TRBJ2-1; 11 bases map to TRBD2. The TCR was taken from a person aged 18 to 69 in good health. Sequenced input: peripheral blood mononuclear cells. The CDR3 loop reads CAWIAGGKISYNEQFF. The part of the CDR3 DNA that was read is TGTGCCTGGATAGCGGGAGGGAAGATATCCTACAATGAG.